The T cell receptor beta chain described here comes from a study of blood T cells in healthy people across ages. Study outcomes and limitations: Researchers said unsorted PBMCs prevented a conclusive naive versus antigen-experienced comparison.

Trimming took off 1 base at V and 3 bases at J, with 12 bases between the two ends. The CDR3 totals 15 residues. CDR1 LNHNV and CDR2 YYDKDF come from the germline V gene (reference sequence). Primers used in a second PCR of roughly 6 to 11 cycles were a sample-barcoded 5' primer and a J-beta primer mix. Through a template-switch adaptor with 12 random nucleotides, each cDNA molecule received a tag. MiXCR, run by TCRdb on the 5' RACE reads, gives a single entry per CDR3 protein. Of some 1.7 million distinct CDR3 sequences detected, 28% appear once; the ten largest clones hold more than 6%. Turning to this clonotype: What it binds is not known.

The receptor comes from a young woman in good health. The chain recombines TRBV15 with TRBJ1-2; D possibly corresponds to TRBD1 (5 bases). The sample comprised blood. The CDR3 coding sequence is TGTGCCACCAGCAGAGGTAGACGGGGCGACTATGGCTACACCTTC. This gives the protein CATSRGRRGDYGYTF.